This TCR beta chain was sequenced during a study of early T cells in non-severe SARS-CoV-2 infection. Study in general: The chains were unpaired, and the sequenced material was bulk RNA from unsorted whole blood. Overall study results and limits: The study's VDJdb matching favored anti-spike CD8 responses and missed private and CD4 specificities.

In this sample, this clonotype turned up many times. Its specificity is not known. V lost 3 bases and J lost 0, with 7 bases in between. The CDR3 length is 14 residues. Germline values: CDR1 LNHDA, CDR2 SQIVND (reference sequence). As part of library construction, unique molecular identifiers were attached to individual cDNA molecules. Via MiXCR, TCRdb re-called the 5' RACE reads, giving one row per CDR3 protein. This sample has 25,000 to 35,000 distinct CDR3 sequences; 3% to 4% occur once, and the top ten carry around 8.2%. The clonotype comes from an adult who was a healthcare worker with PCR-confirmed SARS-CoV-2 infection or an uninfected control (not recorded which). Sequenced: whole blood. The gene calls are TRBV19 and TRBJ2-3; TRBD1 might be the D (6 bases). The CDR3 loop is CASSIQGSTDTQYF. The CDR3, as DNA: TGTGCCAGTAGTATCCAGGGGAGCACAGATACGCAGTATTTT.